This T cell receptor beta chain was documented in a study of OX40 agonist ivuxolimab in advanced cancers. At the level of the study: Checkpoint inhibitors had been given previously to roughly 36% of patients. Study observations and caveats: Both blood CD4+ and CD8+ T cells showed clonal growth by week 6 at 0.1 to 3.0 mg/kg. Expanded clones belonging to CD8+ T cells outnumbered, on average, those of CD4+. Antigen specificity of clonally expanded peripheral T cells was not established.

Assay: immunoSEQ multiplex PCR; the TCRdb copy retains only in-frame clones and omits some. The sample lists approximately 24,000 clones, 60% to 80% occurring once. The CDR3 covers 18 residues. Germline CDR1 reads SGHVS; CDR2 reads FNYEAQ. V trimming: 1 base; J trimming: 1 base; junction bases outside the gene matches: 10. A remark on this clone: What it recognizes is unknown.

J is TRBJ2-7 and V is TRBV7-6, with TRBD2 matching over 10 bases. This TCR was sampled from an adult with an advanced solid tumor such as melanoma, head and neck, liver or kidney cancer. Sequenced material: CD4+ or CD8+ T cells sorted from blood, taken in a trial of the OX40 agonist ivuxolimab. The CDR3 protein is CASSLVVASGSESYEQYF. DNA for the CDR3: TGTGCCAGCAGCTTAGTTGTGGCTAGCGGGAGCGAATCCTACGAGCAGTACTTC.